Shown below are 14 T cell receptor beta chains from a single sample sequenced in a study of blood T cell repertoires in COVID-19. Assay used: immunoSEQ multiplex PCR; TCRdb lists only in-frame clones, some missing. The sample contains 300,000 to 400,000 clones, 87% of which appear only once. Sample: peripheral blood. Every receptor here comes from a woman between 45 and 65 years old with COVID-19, enrolled during active disease.

The V and J genes are TRBV7-9 and TRBJ2-5; 7 nucleotides match TRBD2. Per germline, CDR1 SEHNR and CDR2 FQNEAQ (reference sequence). The length of the CDR3 is 17 residues. Unmatched junction bases numbered 13, after V lost 1 base and J lost 5 bases. CDR3: CASSLGGSGSYSETQYF. In DNA form, the CDR3 reads TGTGCCAGCAGCTTAGGCGGGAGTGGCTCGTATAGCGAGACCCAGTACTTC.

This chain connects TRBV19 to TRBJ1-1; D remains unclear. Trimming removed 5 bases at V and 1 base at J, with 8 bases between. This CDR3 is 13 amino acids long. Germline CDR1 and CDR2: LNHDA and SQIVND (reference sequence). The CDR3, as DNA: TGTGCCAGTAGTTTCAGACAGAACACTGAAGCTTTCTTT. Its translation: CASSFRQNTEAFF. Full variable domain (missing parts from reference TRBV19 and TRBJ1-1): DGGITQSPKYLFRKEGQNVTLSCEQNLNHDAMYWYRQDPGQGLRLIYYSQIVNDFQKGDIAEGYSVSREKKESFPLTVTSAQKNPTAFYLCASSFRQNTEAFFGQGTRLTVV.

The gene calls are TRBV18 and TRBJ2-7; a possible D gene is TRBD1 (5 bases). Germline CDR1 is KGHSH and CDR2 is LQKENI. This CDR3 has 14 residues. Trimming left V 6 bases short and J 2 bases short, with 14 bases between. The CDR3 sequence is CASSSQGEAYEQYF. The CDR3 DNA follows: TGTGCCAGCTCCTCCCAGGGTGAGGCCTACGAGCAGTACTTC.

The chain carries TRBV5-4 and TRBJ1-2, with D hard to call. Germline loops: CDR1 SGHNT, CDR2 YYREEE (reference sequence). CDR3 length equals 14 residues. V gave up 0 bases and J gave up 4 bases, with 10 bases separating them. The CDR3 DNA reads as TGTGCCAGCAGCTTGGCTGCGGGGATCTATGGCTACACCTTC. It translates to CASSLAAGIYGYTF.

This chain joins TRBV19 and TRBJ2-7; 9 bases map to TRBD2. Germline CDR1 reads LNHDA; CDR2 reads SQIVND (reference sequence). This CDR3 spans 14 amino acids. V shed 4 bases, J shed 5 bases, and the junction held 6 bases outside the gene matches. The DNA for the CDR3 is TGTGCCAGTAGTAGCCTAGCGGGATTTAACGAGCAGTACTTC. Its translation: CASSSLAGFNEQYF.

The CDR3 loop reads CSVMTGSSYNEQFF. The CDR3 DNA is TGCAGCGTGATGACAGGGAGCTCCTACAATGAGCAGTTCTTC. J is TRBJ2-1 and V is TRBV29-1; 7 bases are shared with TRBD1. V gave up 6 bases and J gave up 0 bases; unmatched junction bases: 5. Per the germline V gene, CDR1 is SQVTM and CDR2 is ANQGSEA. The CDR3 extends over 14 amino acids.

The chain has TRBV6-2 or TRBV6-3 and TRBJ2-5; tentatively, D is TRBD2 (6 bases). V was clipped by 2 bases and J by 0 bases, with 13 bases between them. This CDR3 contains 16 residues. In germline, CDR1 is MNHEY, CDR2 SVGEGT. The CDR3 DNA reads as TGTGCCAGCAGTTACGCGGGACCGCCGTACCAAGAGACCCAGTACTTC. It codes for CASSYAGPPYQETQYF.

The CDR3 here is CATSRNVPSSGNTIYF. CDR3 nucleotides: TGTGCCACCAGCAGAAACGTCCCGAGCTCTGGAAACACCATATATTTT. The chain carries TRBV15 and TRBJ1-3; D is ambiguous. This CDR3 spans 16 amino acids. The germline CDR1 and CDR2 sequences are LNHNV and YYDKDF (reference sequence). V was pared by 2 bases and J by 0 bases, with 11 bases between.

The chain uses TRBV25-1 and TRBJ2-7; a weak D match, TRBD1 (8 bases). Between the trimmed V and J ends, which lost 3 bases and 3 bases, there was a span of 18 bases. Germline CDR1 MGHDK, CDR2 SYGVNS. The CDR3 spans 16 residues. This CDR3 reads CASSDGEGTGFYEQYF. The CDR3 coding sequence is TGTGCCAGCAGTGATGGGGAGGGGACAGGCTTCTACGAGCAGTACTTC.

The chain joins TRBV6-5 to TRBJ2-3; tentatively, D is TRBD2 (5 bases). Looked up from germline, CDR1 is MNHEY and CDR2 is SVGAGI. The CDR3 loop spans 14 amino acids. Trimming pared 0 bases from V and 8 bases from J, leaving 12 bases between. CDR3 in amino acids: CASSYSLPGGTQYF. The CDR3 nucleotides are TGTGCCAGCAGTTACTCTCTCCCCGGAGGTACGCAGTATTTT.

In its sample, this clone was seen once. The chain uses TRBV19 and TRBJ1-1; tentative D call: TRBD1 (5 bases). Germline values: CDR1 LNHDA, CDR2 SQIVND (reference sequence). V dropped 1 base and J dropped 9 bases, with 15 bases sitting between them. This CDR3 is 14 amino acids long. CDR3 in amino acids: CASSIVFGQGQAFF. DNA for the CDR3: TGTGCCAGTAGTATAGTTTTCGGGCAGGGTCAAGCTTTCTTT.

In this sample, this clone turned up once. The V gene is TRBV19, the J gene TRBJ1-1, with D hard to call. Between the trimmed V and J ends, which lost 5 bases and 3 bases, there was a span of 10 bases. The CDR3 has 13 amino acids. CDR1 is LNHDA and CDR2 is SQIVND in the germline V gene (reference sequence). The CDR3 DNA is TGTGCCAGTAGTTTCTCAGCGGACACTGAAGCTTTCTTT. Amino acids: CASSFSADTEAFF.

Only one count was recorded for this clone. The chain recombines TRBV6-1 with TRBJ2-3; the D gene is possibly TRBD2 (5 bases). Germline CDR1 and CDR2: MNHNS and SASEGT. V lost 4 bases and J lost 3, with 17 bases in between. This CDR3 contains 16 residues. CDR3 sequence (DNA): TGTGCCAGCAGTGTAGGCGGGCGGATTACGACAGATACGCAGTATTTT. Its translation is CASSVGGRITTDTQYF.

The chain couples TRBV19 to TRBJ2-3, with 9 bases matching TRBD2. The CDR3 length is 15 residues. V dropped 7 bases and J dropped 5; count of bases not matched to a gene: 10. Germline lookup yields CDR1 LNHDA and CDR2 SQIVND (reference sequence). The CDR3 region has the DNA TGTGCCAGTACCGCGGGGGCGGGAGGGATAGATACGCAGTATTTT. Translated, it gives CASTAGAGGIDTQYF.